The 18 T cell receptor beta chains given below trace back to one sample, sequenced in a study of T cell responses to AZD1222 COVID-19 vaccine. Produced via immunoSEQ multiplex PCR; TCRdb's table is partial and in-frame only. The sample lists some 140,000 clones; less than 90% were seen once. The sample in question was peripheral blood, obtained on day 0 of AZD1222 vaccination. These receptors all stem from an adult in good health.

The chain links TRBV3-1 (or the pseudogene TRBV3-2) to TRBJ1-6; 8 bases line up with TRBD1. CDR1 and CDR2 (germline): LGHDT, YNNKEL (reference sequence). The ends lost 1 base at V and 11 bases at J; junction bases unmatched: 10. The CDR3 is made up of 16 amino acids. Here the CDR3 reads CASSQGQGALVTPLHF. The CDR3 nucleotides are TGTGCCAGCAGCCAAGGGCAGGGGGCTTTAGTTACACCCCTCCACTTT.

The chain has TRBV18 and TRBJ2-7; weak D call: TRBD1 (6 bases). V lost 3 bases, J lost 4 bases, and 16 bases lay in between. Germline CDR1 KGHSH, CDR2 LQKENI. The CDR3 has 15 amino acids. As DNA, the CDR3 is TGTGCCAGCTCACCCCAAAACAGGGCGCCGTACGAGCAGTACTTC. Translating it yields CASSPQNRAPYEQYF.

V is TRBV29-1 and J is TRBJ1-1, with D possibly TRBD1 on 5 matching bases. The CDR3 loop spans 10 amino acids. Germline V gene sequence: CDR1 SQVTM, CDR2 ANQGSEA. CDR3 bases: TGCAGTGGGGGGAACACTGAAGCTTTCTTT. It yields the protein CSGGNTEAFF.

The chain recombines TRBV7-8 with TRBJ2-5; TRBD1 matches at 11 bases. CDR3 length: 16 residues. V trimming: 3 bases; J trimming: 5 bases; junction bases outside the gene matches: 8. CDR1 and CDR2 from the germline V gene are SGHVS and FQNEAQ. The CDR3 loop is CASSFGTGGSGETQYF. The CDR3 bases are TGTGCCAGCAGCTTCGGGACAGGGGGGTCGGGTGAGACCCAGTACTTC.

The chain is built from TRBV9 and TRBJ2-7; 7 bases are shared with TRBD1. V was pared by 0 bases and J by 4 bases, with 7 bases of the junction left unmatched. Germline V CDR1 and CDR2: SGDLS, YYNGEE. This CDR3 contains 15 residues. The CDR3 loop is CASSVEAGGSYEQYF. The CDR3 region has the DNA TGTGCCAGCAGCGTAGAGGCAGGGGGATCTTACGAGCAGTACTTC. Drawing the rest from reference TRBV9 and TRBJ2-7, the complete variable domain is DSGVTQTPKHLITATGQRVTLRCSPRSGDLSVYWYQQSLDQGLQFLIQYYNGEERAKGNILERFSAQQFPDLHSELNLSSLELGDSALYFCASSVEAGGSYEQYFGPGTRLTVT.

This clone was observed a few times. The V and J genes are TRBV5-6 and TRBJ1-2; D is undetermined. CDR1 and CDR2 from the germline V gene are SGHDT and YYEEEE. The CDR3 runs to 14 residues. The germline V and J ends were trimmed by 3 bases and 4 bases, with 13 bases remaining between them. CDR3 protein: CASSSQWTFYGYTF. The CDR3 nucleotides read TGTGCCAGCAGCTCACAATGGACGTTCTATGGCTACACCTTC.

The chain has TRBV11-2 and TRBJ1-2; 8 bases fit TRBD1. CDR1 and CDR2 (germline): SGHAT, FQNNGV. The V segment lost 5 bases and the J segment 8 bases; nucleotides outside the gene matches: 10. The CDR3 covers 14 residues. The CDR3 DNA follows: TGTGCCAGCAGCCTAGGACAGGGTAACCACGGCTACACCTTC. The encoded protein is CASSLGQGNHGYTF.

About this clone: One junction end disagrees with the germline gene, perhaps due to a read error. The V gene is TRBV3-1 (or the pseudogene TRBV3-2), the J gene TRBJ2-5; D not resolved. Per the germline V gene, CDR1 is LGHDT and CDR2 is YNNKEL (reference sequence). The CDR3 contains 12 residues. CDR3 sequence reads: CASSQVEDTQYF. DNA of the CDR3: TGTGCCAGCAGCCAAGTTGAAGACACCCAGTACTTC.

This chain links TRBV7-8 with TRBJ2-1; 8 nucleotides match TRBD1. This CDR3 contains 14 residues. After removal of 8 bases from V and 4 bases from J, the junction contained 7 bases not matched to a gene. Germline V gives CDR1 SGHVS, CDR2 FQNEAQ. The CDR3 DNA sequence: TGTGCCAGCCAGGTGGACAGGGCGTACAATGAGCAGTTCTTC. It encodes CASQVDRAYNEQFF.

This rearrangement joins TRBV9 to TRBJ2-5; a possible D gene is TRBD1 (6 bases). Germline V CDR1 and CDR2: SGDLS, YYNGEE. V lost 0 bases, J lost 3 bases, and 12 bases lay in between. CDR3 length: 15 residues. The CDR3 coding sequence is TGTGCCAGCAGCGTAGAAGGGACAATAAAAGAGACCCAGTACTTC. This codes for CASSVEGTIKETQYF. The full variable domain, rest sourced from reference TRBV9 and TRBJ2-5, is DSGVTQTPKHLITATGQRVTLRCSPRSGDLSVYWYQQSLDQGLQFLIQYYNGEERAKGNILERFSAQQFPDLHSELNLSSLELGDSALYFCASSVEGTIKETQYFGPGTRLLVL.

The J gene is TRBJ1-2, the V gene TRBV6-5; D is possibly TRBD1 (5 bases). Looked up from germline, CDR1 is MNHEY and CDR2 is SVGAGI. V was clipped by 0 bases and J by 4 bases, with 9 bases between them. The CDR3 has 14 amino acids. As DNA, the CDR3 is TGTGCCAGCAGTTACTCGCGAAGGGGCTATGGCTACACCTTC. Its translation is CASSYSRRGYGYTF.

The rearrangement links TRBV7-2 to TRBJ1-1, with a tentative D call TRBD1 (6 bases). CDR3 length equals 14 residues. Deletions cut 4 bases from V and 1 base from J, with 10 bases between. Germline-derived CDR1 and CDR2 are SGHTA and FQGNSA. This CDR3 reads CASSSWTANTEAFF. For the CDR3, the DNA is TGTGCCAGCAGCTCGTGGACAGCGAACACTGAAGCTTTCTTT.

V and J are TRBV7-2 and TRBJ1-6; no definite D call. V lost 9 bases, J lost 9 bases, and 9 bases lay in between. Germline assignment: CDR1 SGHTA and CDR2 FQGNSA. The CDR3 loop spans 11 amino acids. The CDR3 loop reads CAREKCSPLHF. The CDR3 DNA follows: TGTGCCAGAGAGAAGTGTTCACCCCTCCACTTT.

The V and J genes are TRBV5-1 and TRBJ2-3, with unresolved D. Looked up from germline, CDR1 is SGHRS and CDR2 is YFSETQ. The CDR3 runs to 16 residues. Trimming stripped 2 bases from V and 3 bases from J, with 16 bases between. The CDR3 nucleotides are TGCGCCAGCAGCTTCTCAGGTGGGATGAGGACAGATACGCAGTATTTT. It yields the protein CASSFSGGMRTDTQYF.

This chain connects TRBV5-1 to TRBJ2-7; TRBD2 matches at 10 bases. Germline V lookup: CDR1 SGHRS, CDR2 YFSETQ. V was pared by 5 bases and J by 3 bases, with 5 bases of the junction left unmatched. This CDR3 contains 14 residues. The CDR3 is CASSTAGGNYEQYF. The CDR3 DNA reads as TGCGCCAGCAGTACAGCGGGGGGGAACTACGAGCAGTACTTC.

The chain couples TRBV7-2 to TRBJ2-3; possibly TRBD1 for D (5 bases). The CDR3 totals 16 residues. V lost 1 base and J 1 base, leaving 12 bases between the germline ends. Germline V CDR1 and CDR2: SGHTA, FQGNSA. CDR3 nucleotide sequence: TGTGCCAGCAGCTTAGTTGAAGGGGTACGCACAGATACGCAGTATTTT. This codes for CASSLVEGVRTDTQYF.

The chain employs TRBV5-1 and TRBJ1-1, with unresolved D. In germline, CDR1 is SGHRS, CDR2 YFSETQ. Trimming stripped 0 bases from V and 5 bases from J, with 8 bases between. This CDR3 contains 13 residues. As DNA, the CDR3 is TGCGCCAGCAGCTTGGTGCTCGGGACTGAAGCTTTCTTT. Translating it yields CASSLVLGTEAFF. Looking up the rest from reference TRBV5-1 and TRBJ1-1 gives the full variable domain: KAGVTQTPRYLIKTRGQQVTLSCSPISGHRSVSWYQQTPGQGLQFLFEYFSETQRNKGNFPGRFSGRQFSNSRSEMNVSTLELGDSALYLCASSLVLGTEAFFGQGTRLTVV.

Of note for this clone: Other DNA sequences of this sample code for an identical CDR3. This chain links TRBV7-2 with TRBJ1-2, with unresolved D. CDR3 length: 12 residues. Trimming removed 1 base from V and 8 bases from J, with 8 bases in between. Germline CDR1 and CDR2: SGHTA and FQGNSA. The CDR3 DNA is TGTGCCAGCAGCTTAGAACTGGGGGGCTACACCTTC. Its translation is CASSLELGGYTF.